Below, 28 T cell receptor beta chains from the same sample are listed, as sequenced in a study of regulatory T cells in long-lasting Graves disease (dated by TCRdb to the early 2020s). The library was generated by multiplex PCR. Sequencing was performed on an Illumina HiSeq 4000. To build TCR beta libraries, CDR3 regions were amplified by Arm-PCR using iRepertoire HTBI primers. TCRdb reran the public reads through fastp at Q25 and MiXCR, keeping productive beta chains. Rows are combined by CDR3 protein, so each entry shows the most common genes and DNA. The sample has hundreds of thousands of distinct CDR3 sequences on record, 15% to 20% of them singletons. The top ten clonotypes cover about 12% of the sample. In light of the paper, this sample's time point label describes: newly diagnosed GD, antithyroid drugs for less than 3 months. For both TCR sequencing and RNA sequencing, RNA was extracted from PBMCs in TRIzol.

The sample also formed part of further work on T cells in Graves' hyperthyroidism and ophthalmopathy.

The sample here was peripheral blood mononuclear cells (PBMCs), taken at new diagnosis, from a patient treated with antithyroid drugs. The receptors were gathered from a man younger than 35 with Graves disease. Donor details come from another sample of the same person, matched by shared clones.

The V gene is TRBV7-9, the J gene TRBJ2-4; TRBD1 might be the D (6 bases). The germline CDR1 and CDR2 sequences are SEHNR and FQNEAQ (reference sequence). With 0 bases removed from V and 0 bases from J, the gap between germline ends came to 9 bases. CDR3 length equals 16 residues. CDR3 in DNA: TGTGCCAGCAGCTTAGCCGGACAGCTAGCCAAAAACATTCAGTACTTC. The encoded protein is CASSLAGQLAKNIQYF.

The chain carries TRBV20-1 and TRBJ2-3, with D possibly TRBD1 on 5 matching bases. This CDR3 has 14 amino acids. Trimming shortened V by 4 bases and J by 4 bases, and 15 bases separated the two germline ends. The germline V gene has CDR1 DFQATT and CDR2 SNEGSKA (reference sequence). In nucleotides, the CDR3 is TGCAGTGCTACCAGGGCAGTAGGGGCAGATACGCAGTATTTT. This sequence encodes CSATRAVGADTQYF.

The chain joins TRBV29-1 to TRBJ2-1; TRBD2 matches 7 bases. There are 12 residues in the CDR3. CDR1 SQVTM and CDR2 ANQGSEA come from the germline V gene. The CDR3 DNA is TGCAGGGCTGGGGGGGATGGGTATGAGCAGTTCTTC. Its translation: CRAGGDGYEQFF.

V gene TRBV9 combines with J gene TRBJ2-7; 9 positions agree with TRBD1. The CDR3 runs to 14 residues. In germline, CDR1 is SGDLS, CDR2 YYNGEE. V dropped 2 bases and J dropped 2; count of bases not matched to a gene: 2. The CDR3 loop reads CASSVGTGTYEQYF. The CDR3 nucleotides are TGTGCCAGCAGCGTCGGGACAGGGACCTACGAGCAGTACTTC.

The genes are TRBV11-3 and TRBJ2-3; 11 positions agree with TRBD2. CDR1 is SGHNT and CDR2 is YENEEA in the germline V gene. V lost 0 bases and J lost 6; bases outside the gene matches: 2. This CDR3 contains 15 residues. The CDR3 loop is CASSLDTSGSDTQYF. The CDR3 bases are TGTGCCAGCAGCTTAGATACTAGCGGGAGCGATACGCAGTATTTT.

This clonotype was observed a handful of times. One end of the junction varies from germline; a read error may be responsible. The chain couples TRBV27 to TRBJ2-7; TRBD2 aligns across 8 bases. This CDR3 contains 15 residues. Germline CDR1 MNHEY, CDR2 SMNVEV (reference sequence). CDR3 sequence reads: CASSLLGGGLYEQHF. In DNA form, the CDR3 reads TGTGCCAGCAGTCTCCTCGGGGGGGGACTATACGAGCAGCACTTC.

This chain uses TRBV5-1 with TRBJ1-5; D ambiguous. V was pared by 4 bases and J by 9 bases, with 14 bases between. Germline lookup yields CDR1 SGHRS and CDR2 YFSETQ. The CDR3 spans 13 residues. CDR3: CASSIEAKGPQHF. CDR3 DNA sequence: TGCGCCAGCAGCATAGAAGCTAAGGGGCCCCAGCATTTT.

In its sample, this clonotype was seen a few times. The gene calls are TRBV2 and TRBJ1-5, with a weak D call TRBD1 (6 bases). The CDR3 sequence is 15 residues long. The V end lost 6 bases, the J end lost 0 bases, and 12 bases lay between the germline ends. Germline assignment: CDR1 SNHLY and CDR2 FYNNEI. This chain's CDR3 is CASSVDRYSNQPQHF. The CDR3 DNA follows: TGTGCCAGCAGCGTGGACAGATATAGCAATCAGCCCCAGCATTTT.

This clonotype was seen a handful of times. The V and J genes are TRBV6-9 and TRBJ2-7; 9 bases are shared with TRBD2. Trimming removed 3 bases from V and 3 bases from J; junction bases left unmatched: 12. CDR1 is MNHGY and CDR2 is SVAAGI in the germline V gene. The CDR3 consists of 17 residues. The CDR3 region has the DNA TGTGCCAGCAGTTACGGACGACTAGCGGCGGATAGCTACGAGCAGTACTTC. It yields the protein CASSYGRLAADSYEQYF.

This clonotype was seen a few times. This chain links TRBV15 with TRBJ2-2; no definite D call. V was pared by 0 bases and J by 5 bases, with 22 bases between. Germline V CDR1 and CDR2: LNHNV, YYDKDF (reference sequence). The CDR3 has 19 amino acids. The CDR3 DNA reads as TGTGCCACCAGCAGAGATTGGGGTCAGGCCCGACCCGGAACCGGGGAGCTGTTTTTT. It is translated as CATSRDWGQARPGTGELFF. The variable domain in full, completed from reference TRBV15 and TRBJ2-2, reads DAMVIQNPRYQVTQFGKPVTLSCSQTLNHNVMYWYQQKSSQAPKLLFHYYDKDFNNEADTPDNFQSRRPNTSFCFLDIRSPGLGDTAMYLCATSRDWGQARPGTGELFFGEGSRLTVL.

This chain joins TRBV29-1 and TRBJ1-1, with a possible D match to TRBD1 (6 bases). Trimming took off 8 bases at V and 8 bases at J, with 15 bases between the two ends. Germline CDR1 and CDR2: SQVTM and ANQGSEA. CDR3 length: 11 amino acids. CDR3 DNA sequence: TGCAGCTTTCTCCGGGGGGCAGAAGCTTTCTTT. It codes for CSFLRGAEAFF.

This clonotype was counted many times. The gene calls are TRBV7-2 and TRBJ2-7; perhaps TRBD2 as D (6 bases). CDR3 length: 15 residues. Trimming removed 1 base from V and 3 bases from J, with 13 bases in between. From germline, CDR1 is SGHTA and CDR2 FQGNSA. The CDR3 DNA follows: TGTGCCAGCAGCTTAGGGGGAGCGGGCAGCTACGAGCAGTACTTC. Protein: CASSLGGAGSYEQYF.

This clonotype was seen ten or more times. The rearrangement joins TRBV12-3 or TRBV12-4 to TRBJ1-1; D is uncertain. The length of the CDR3 is 12 residues. Trimming removed 5 bases at V and 5 bases at J, with 9 bases between. The CDR3 region has the DNA TGTGCCAGCAGTACCAGGAGGACTGAAGCTTTCTTT. Amino acids: CASSTRRTEAFF.

This clonotype was recorded many times. V is TRBV6-1 and J is TRBJ1-1; unclear D gene. The germline V gene has CDR1 MNHNS and CDR2 SASEGT. The CDR3 is made up of 16 amino acids. Trimming took off 6 bases at V and 1 base at J, with 18 bases between the two ends. CDR3 in DNA: TGTGCCAGCAGCTATGATTCCGGGCCCGCGAACACTGAAGCTTTCTTT. This translates into CASSYDSGPANTEAFF.

This clonotype was found many times. This rearrangement joins TRBV28 to TRBJ2-5, with D perhaps matching TRBD1 or TRBD2 (7 bases each). Trimming removed 1 base from V and 4 bases from J, with 19 bases in between. Germline CDR1 and CDR2: MDHEN and SYDVKM. The CDR3 extends over 17 amino acids. Written as DNA, the CDR3 is TGTGCCAGCAGTTTATACCCAGGGGGGGGTGACCGAGAGACCCAGTACTTC. Amino acids: CASSLYPGGGDRETQYF.

This clonotype was seen many times. J is TRBJ2-1 and V is TRBV20-1, with D perhaps TRBD1 (6 bases). The V and J ends lost 5 bases and 0 bases respectively, with 14 bases between them. The CDR3 loop spans 15 amino acids. Germline CDR1 is DFQATT and CDR2 is SNEGSKA (reference sequence). CDR3 sequence (DNA): TGCAGTGCTCCTCCCACCAGGGGCTCCTACAATGAGCAGTTCTTC. Translated, it gives CSAPPTRGSYNEQFF.

This clonotype was picked up a small number of times. This chain connects TRBV5-1 to TRBJ2-7; D remains unclear. The germline V gene has CDR1 SGHRS and CDR2 YFSETQ. Trimming left V 2 bases short and J 1 base short, with 10 bases between. CDR3 length: 14 amino acids. The CDR3 reads CASSFNSPSYEQYF. For the CDR3, the DNA is TGCGCCAGCAGCTTTAACAGTCCTTCCTACGAGCAGTACTTC.

CDR3 region: CASSETGGTNSPLHF. CDR3 sequence (DNA): TGTGCCAGCAGTGAGACAGGTGGGACCAATTCACCCCTCCACTTT. The chain combines TRBV6-1 with TRBJ1-6; D is perhaps TRBD1 (6 bases). The V end was cut by 3 bases, the J end by 7 bases, with 13 bases between. The CDR3 extends over 15 amino acids. The V gene's germline CDR1 is MNHNS and CDR2 SASEGT.

The V call is TRBV20-1, the J call TRBJ2-7; D is perhaps TRBD2 (6 bases). V was clipped by 3 bases and J by 2 bases, with 17 bases between them. CDR1 and CDR2 (germline): DFQATT, SNEGSKA (reference sequence). The CDR3 sequence is 15 residues long. The CDR3 sequence is CSASSPRGTPYEQYF. In nucleotides, the CDR3 is TGCAGTGCTAGTTCCCCCCGCGGGACCCCCTACGAGCAGTACTTC.

Ten or more counts support this clonotype. This rearrangement joins TRBV27 to TRBJ2-7; 10 bases map to TRBD1. The CDR3 spans 17 residues. V gave up 3 bases and J gave up 3 bases; unmatched junction bases: 11. Per the germline V gene, CDR1 is MNHEY and CDR2 is SMNVEV (reference sequence). This CDR3 is CASSLLSGTGVGYEQYF. The DNA for the CDR3 is TGTGCCAGCAGTTTGCTGTCCGGGACAGGGGTTGGCTACGAGCAGTACTTC.

V is TRBV19 and J is TRBJ1-5, with 7 bases identical to TRBD1. Per germline, CDR1 LNHDA and CDR2 SQIVND (reference sequence). The CDR3 is 13 amino acids. V dropped 6 bases and J dropped 5; count of bases not matched to a gene: 4. The CDR3 region is CASRRDRYQPQHF. The CDR3 coding sequence is TGTGCCAGTAGGAGGGACAGATATCAGCCCCAGCATTTT.

This clonotype was observed a handful of times. The V and J genes are TRBV30 and TRBJ1-1, with TRBD1 matching over 7 bases. Per germline, CDR1 GTSNPN and CDR2 SVGIG (reference sequence). This CDR3 region has 14 residues. V shed 3 bases and J 0 bases; nucleotides not matched to a gene: 4. The CDR3 coding sequence is TGTGCCTGGAGCTGGGACAGCATGAACACTGAAGCTTTCTTT. Protein sequence: CAWSWDSMNTEAFF.

The genes are TRBV20-1 and TRBJ2-3, with D tentatively TRBD1 or TRBD2 (8 bases each). The germline CDR1 and CDR2 sequences are DFQATT and SNEGSKA (reference sequence). V lost 0 bases and J 6 bases, leaving 28 bases between the germline ends. CDR3 length: 19 residues. This CDR3 is CSARDPDRVRAGGPDTQYF. CDR3 sequence (DNA): TGCAGTGCTAGAGATCCGGACAGGGTCAGGGCGGGAGGACCCGATACGCAGTATTTT.

This clonotype has just a few counts. The chain recombines TRBV5-1 with TRBJ1-1; no reliable D call. From germline, CDR1 is SGHRS and CDR2 YFSETQ. The CDR3 is 15 residues long. Trimming cost V 4 bases and J 1 base, with 14 bases left between them. The CDR3 bases are TGCGCCAGCAGCCGGGAGGGCCCCCCGAACACTGAAGCTTTCTTT. Its translation is CASSREGPPNTEAFF. Variable domain in full (rest from reference TRBV5-1 and TRBJ1-1): KAGVTQTPRYLIKTRGQQVTLSCSPISGHRSVSWYQQTPGQGLQFLFEYFSETQRNKGNFPGRFSGRQFSNSRSEMNVSTLELGDSALYLCASSREGPPNTEAFFGQGTRLTVV.

This clonotype has ten or more counts. The J gene is TRBJ1-2, the V gene TRBV6-1; unclear D gene. Germline V CDR1 and CDR2: MNHNS, SASEGT. V was trimmed by 4 bases and J by 0 bases, leaving 12 bases between them. The CDR3 length is 15 residues. The CDR3 bases are TGTGCCAGCAGTGCCAGTAAAACCTCTAACTATGGCTACACCTTC. Translated: CASSASKTSNYGYTF.

This clonotype turned up a few times. The chain employs TRBV6-1 and TRBJ2-7; 7 nucleotides match TRBD1. CDR1 and CDR2 (germline): MNHNS, SASEGT. CDR3 length equals 15 residues. V lost 1 base and J lost 4; bases outside the gene matches: 7. The CDR3 here is CASSEDGRGTYEQYF. CDR3 DNA sequence: TGTGCCAGCAGTGAAGATGGCAGGGGGACATACGAGCAGTACTTC.

At least ten counts were recorded for this clonotype. V gene TRBV15 combines with J gene TRBJ2-1, with D possibly called TRBD1 or TRBD2 (6 bases each). The CDR3 loop spans 13 amino acids. Germline lookup yields CDR1 LNHNV and CDR2 YYDKDF (reference sequence). V lost 8 bases, J lost 2 bases, and 10 bases lay in between. The CDR3 region is CATGGQTYNEQFF. The CDR3 coding sequence is TGTGCCACCGGGGGGCAAACCTACAATGAGCAGTTCTTC.

This clonotype has at least ten counts. The chain links TRBV5-1 to TRBJ1-2; D perhaps matches TRBD1 (5 bases). CDR3 size: 16 residues. Deletions cut 4 bases from V and 11 bases from J, with 27 bases between. Germline values: CDR1 SGHRS, CDR2 YFSETQ. The CDR3 bases are TGCGCCAGCAGCCGCGGGGGGATGGTCCTGGCCGAGAGTTACACCTTC. It specifies CASSRGGMVLAESYTF.